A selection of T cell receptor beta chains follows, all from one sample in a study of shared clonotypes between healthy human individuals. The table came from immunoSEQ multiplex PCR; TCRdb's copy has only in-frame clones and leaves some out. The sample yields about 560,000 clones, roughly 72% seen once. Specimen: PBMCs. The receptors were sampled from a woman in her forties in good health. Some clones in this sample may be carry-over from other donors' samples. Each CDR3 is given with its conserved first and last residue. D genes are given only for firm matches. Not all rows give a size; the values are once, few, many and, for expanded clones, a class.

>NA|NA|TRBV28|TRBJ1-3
TGTGCCAGCAGTTCGACAGGAAGGCGTAAAAACACCATATATTTT
CASSSTGRRKNTIYF
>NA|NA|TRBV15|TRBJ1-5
TGTGCCACCAGCAGAGATACAGGGACCCATCAGCCCCAGCATTTT
CATSRDTGTHQPQHF
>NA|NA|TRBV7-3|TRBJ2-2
TGTGCCAGCAGCTCCACCCGGGGTGGGAACACCGGGGAGCTGTTTTTT
CASSSTRGGNTGELFF
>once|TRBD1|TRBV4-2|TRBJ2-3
TGTGCCAGCAGCCAACACCGACAGGGGGCAGTAGATACGCAGTATTTT
CASSQHRQGAVDTQYF
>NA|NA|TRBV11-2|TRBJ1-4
TGTGCCAGCAGCCTCCGGGGCGGGACAACTAATGAAAAACTGTTTTTT
CASSLRGGTTNEKLFF
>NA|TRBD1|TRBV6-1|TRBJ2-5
TGTGCCAGCAGTGCAGGGGGCAGCGAGACCCAGTACTTC
CASSAGGSETQYF
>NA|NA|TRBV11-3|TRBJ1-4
TGTGCCAGCAGCACGGTGGATCGAAAACTGTTTTTT
CASSTVDRKLFF
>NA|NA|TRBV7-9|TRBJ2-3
TGTGCCAGCACCCACCGGGTAGATACGCAGTATTTT
CASTHRVDTQYF
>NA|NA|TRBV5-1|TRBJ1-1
TGCGCCAGCAGCTTAGAGATAGGGGGAGGTACTGAAGCTTTCTTT
CASSLEIGGGTEAFF
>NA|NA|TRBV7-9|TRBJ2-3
TGTGCCAGCAGCCCGGGTCGGGCCGTGGCAGATACGCAGTATTTT
CASSPGRAVADTQYF
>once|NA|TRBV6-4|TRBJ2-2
TGTGCCAGCAGTGGATCGGTGGACGGGGAGCTGTTTTTT
CASSGSVDGELFF
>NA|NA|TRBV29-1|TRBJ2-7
TGCAGCGTTGAAGTTCCGTCTCGGGAGTGGGAAGTTTCCTACGAGCAGTACTTC
CSVEVPSREWEVSYEQYF
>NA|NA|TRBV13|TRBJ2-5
TGTGCCAGCAGCTTAAGGGGGCTTTTCGGGAGGCAACAAGAGACCCAGTACTTC
CASSLRGLFGRQQETQYF
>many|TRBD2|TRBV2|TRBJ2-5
TGTGCCAGCAGTGGAATCCCCCGGGGGGCCCAGTACTTC
CASSGIPRGAQYF
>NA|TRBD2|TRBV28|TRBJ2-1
TGTGCCAGCAGTTTATTCATCCCCAGGCGAATACCGATTGGACTAGGACCCCCCCGGGATGAGCAGTTCTTC
CASSLFIPRRIPIGLGPPRDEQFF
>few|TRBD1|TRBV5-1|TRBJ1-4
TGCGCCAGCAGCCTAAGACAGGGGAATAATGAAAAACTGTTTTTT
CASSLRQGNNEKLFF
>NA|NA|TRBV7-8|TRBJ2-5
TGTGCCAGCAGCTTAGGCGGCGGGACCCACAAGGAGAAGACCCAGTACTTC
CASSLGGGTHKEKTQYF
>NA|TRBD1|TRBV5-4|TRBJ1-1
TGTGCCAGCAGCTTGGGAAAGGGGGCGCAGGGGACTGAAGCTTTCTTT
CASSLGKGAQGTEAFF
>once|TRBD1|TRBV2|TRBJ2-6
TGTGCCAGCAGTCAAGACAGGGAGGCCAACGTCCTGACTTTC
CASSQDREANVLTF
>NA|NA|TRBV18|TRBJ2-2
TGTGCCAGCTCACCCCCGTCGGGAGAGAACACCGGGGAGCTGTTTTTT
CASSPPSGENTGELFF
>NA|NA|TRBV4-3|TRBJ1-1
TGCGCCAGCAGTAAGACACAAAACACTGAAGCTTTCTTT
CASSKTQNTEAFF
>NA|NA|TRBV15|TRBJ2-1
TGTGCCACCACCCCAGAAGAGGGGATCTACAATGAGCAGTTCTTC
CATTPEEGIYNEQFF
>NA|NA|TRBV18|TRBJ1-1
TGTGCCAGCTCACCACGCGGGAACACTGAAGCTTTCTTT
CASSPRGNTEAFF
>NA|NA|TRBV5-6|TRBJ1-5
TGTGCCAGCAGCTTGGATGGGGGTCAGCCCCAGCATTTT
CASSLDGGQPQHF
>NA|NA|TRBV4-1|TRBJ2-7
TGCGCCAGCAGCCAAGTCGTCGGGATAAGGTCCTACGAGCAGTACTTC
CASSQVVGIRSYEQYF
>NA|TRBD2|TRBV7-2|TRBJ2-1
TGTGCCAGCAGCCACTTGGCTAGCGGGACGACCTCCTACAATGAGCAGTTCTTC
CASSHLASGTTSYNEQFF
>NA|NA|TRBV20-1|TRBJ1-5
TGCAGTGCTACCGGAGATCAGCCCCAGCATTTT
CSATGDQPQHF
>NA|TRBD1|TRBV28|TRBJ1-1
TGTGCCAGCAGTTCTCCCTACAGGGGGCACACTGAAGCTTTCTTT
CASSSPYRGHTEAFF
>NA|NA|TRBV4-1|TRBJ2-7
TGCGCCAGCAGCCAGGTCCAGGGGACCGAGCAGTACTTC
CASSQVQGTEQYF
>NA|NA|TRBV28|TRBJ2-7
TGTGCCAGCAGTTTACGGGGTGAGCAGTACTTC
CASSLRGEQYF
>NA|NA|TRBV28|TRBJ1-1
TGTGCCAGCAGTTTAGGTACAGAAGCTTTCTTT
CASSLGTEAFF
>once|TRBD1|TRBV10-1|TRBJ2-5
TGCGCCAGCAGTTCGGGACAGCGTTTTGGGACCCAGTACTTC
CASSSGQRFGTQYF
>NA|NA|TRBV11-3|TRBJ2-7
TGTGCCAGCAGCTTAGGGACTCTAAATACGGAGCAGTACTTC
CASSLGTLNTEQYF
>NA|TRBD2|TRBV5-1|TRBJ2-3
TGCGCCAGCAGCATGACTAGCGGGATCACAGATACGCAGTATTTT
CASSMTSGITDTQYF
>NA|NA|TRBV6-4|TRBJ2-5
TGTGCCAGAGGCCCCGGCGTGGGGGAGACCCAGTACTTC
CARGPGVGETQYF
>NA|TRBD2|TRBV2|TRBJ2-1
TGTGCCAGCAGCCCTCTCAGCGGGAGGGCCTCTGAGCAGTTCTTC
CASSPLSGRASEQFF
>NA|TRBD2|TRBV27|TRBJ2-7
TGTGCCAGCAGTTCACCTTTAGCGGGGGCCCCCTACGAGCAGTACTTC
CASSSPLAGAPYEQYF
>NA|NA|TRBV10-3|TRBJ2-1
TGTGCCATCAGTGAGTCGGGGGGCTGGCGCCAGTTCTTC
CAISESGGWRQFF
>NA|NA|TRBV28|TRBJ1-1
TGTGCCAGCAGTCCCCCGGACGTCACGAACACTGAAGCTTTCTTT
CASSPPDVTNTEAFF
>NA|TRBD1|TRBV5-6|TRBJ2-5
TGTGCCAGCTACACCCGGACAGGGGGCCGTGAGGCCCAGTACTTC
CASYTRTGGREAQYF